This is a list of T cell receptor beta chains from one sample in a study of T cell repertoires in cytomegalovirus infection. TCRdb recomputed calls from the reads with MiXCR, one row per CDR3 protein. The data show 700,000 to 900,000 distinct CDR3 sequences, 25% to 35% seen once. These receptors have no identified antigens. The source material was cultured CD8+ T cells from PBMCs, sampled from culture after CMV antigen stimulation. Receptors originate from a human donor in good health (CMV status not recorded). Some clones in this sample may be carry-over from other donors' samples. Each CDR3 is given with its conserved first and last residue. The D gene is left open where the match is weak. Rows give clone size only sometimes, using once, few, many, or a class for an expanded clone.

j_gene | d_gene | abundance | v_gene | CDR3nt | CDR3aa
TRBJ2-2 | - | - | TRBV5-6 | TGTGCCAGCAGCTTGGGGTACAGGGAGCTGTTTTTT | CASSLGYRELFF
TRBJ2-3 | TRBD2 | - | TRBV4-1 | TGCGCCAGCAGCCGATTGACTAGCGGGGGCTACACAGATACGCAGTATTTT | CASSRLTSGGYTDTQYF
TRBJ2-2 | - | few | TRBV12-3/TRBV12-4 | TGTGCCAGCAGTTTGTGGGGGTGGGGCACCGGGGAGCTGTTTTTT | CASSLWGWGTGELFF
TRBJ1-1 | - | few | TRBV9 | TGTGCCAGCAGCGTAGTAGGGGCAGGGAAGATGGCTGAAGCTTTCTTT | CASSVVGAGKMAEAFF
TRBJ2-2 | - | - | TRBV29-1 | TGCAGCGTTGATGGGAAAACCGGGGAGCTGTTTTTT | CSVDGKTGELFF
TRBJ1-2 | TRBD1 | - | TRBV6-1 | TGTGCCAGCAGTGAAGGACAGGGGGCTGTCTATGGCTACACCTTC | CASSEGQGAVYGYTF
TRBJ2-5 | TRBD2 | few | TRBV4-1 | TGCGCCAGCAGCCAAGGGTACAGCGGGGGGGACCAAGAGACCCAGTACTTC | CASSQGYSGGDQETQYF
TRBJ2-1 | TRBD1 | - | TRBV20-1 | TGCAGTGCTGCACCGGACAGGGGGGTTTACAATGAGCAGTTCTTC | CSAAPDRGVYNEQFF
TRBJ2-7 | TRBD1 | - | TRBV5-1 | TGCGCCAGCAGTCAAGCCGGGACAGATAGCATCTACGAGCAGTACTTC | CASSQAGTDSIYEQYF
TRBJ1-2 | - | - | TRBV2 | TGTGCCAGCAGCTCGCGGGGGCAAAACTATGGCTACACCTTC | CASSSRGQNYGYTF
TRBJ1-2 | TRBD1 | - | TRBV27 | TGTGCCAGCAGTTCGGATTTGGGACAGCTCTATGGCTACACCTTC | CASSSDLGQLYGYTF
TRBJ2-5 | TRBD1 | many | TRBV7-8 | TGTGCCAGCAGCTTAGGCAGGGGGCGCGAGACCCAGTACTTC | CASSLGRGRETQYF
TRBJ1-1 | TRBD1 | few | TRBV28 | TGTGCCAGCAGTCCAAGGACAGGGTGGAACACTGAAGCTTTCTTT | CASSPRTGWNTEAFF
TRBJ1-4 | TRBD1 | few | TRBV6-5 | TGTGCCAGCAGTTCTGGACAGGGATCGAGAGAAAAACTGTTTTTT | CASSSGQGSREKLFF
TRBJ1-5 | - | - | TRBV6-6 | TGTGCCAGCAGATCGGATTGGAGCAGGGAGGTACAGCCCCAGCATTTT | CASRSDWSREVQPQHF
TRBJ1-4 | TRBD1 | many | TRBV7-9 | TGTGCCAGCAGCCCACGGACAGGGGGCGATGAAAAACTGTTTTTT | CASSPRTGGDEKLFF